This T cell receptor beta chain was captured in a study of blood T cells in healthy people across ages. Broader study findings: The long-lived group displayed more naive CD4+ cells, plus higher diversity, than the aged donors did. Estimated diversity, derived from one million T cells, was regarded as an underestimate. Significant beta diversity loss was already apparent by age approximately 42, declining roughly linearly.

Points on this clonotype: Its antigen is undetermined.

A J-beta primer mix and a sample-barcoded 5' primer were used in a second PCR of roughly 6 to 11 cycles. Each cDNA molecule carried a tag from a template-switch adaptor that contained 12 random nucleotides. Using its own MiXCR run on the 5' RACE reads, TCRdb lists one record per CDR3 protein. The profile shows 1.5 million to 1.8 million distinct CDR3 sequences, about 45% of them singletons. Trimming removed 0 bases from V and 5 bases from J, with 12 bases in between. The germline V gene encodes CDR1 LNHNV and CDR2 YYDKDF (reference sequence). This CDR3 spans 15 amino acids. The material sequenced was blood. The chain combines TRBV15 with TRBJ2-3; the D is unclear. The clonotype comes from a woman under 30 in good health. CDR3: CATSRDLGTQDTQYF. Here the CDR3 DNA reads TGTGCCACCAGCAGAGATCTGGGAACCCAAGATACGCAGTATTTT. The full variable domain, in which reference TRBV15 and TRBJ2-3 provide the parts outside the CDR3, is DAMVIQNPRYQVTQFGKPVTLSCSQTLNHNVMYWYQQKSSQAPKLLFHYYDKDFNNEADTPDNFQSRRPNTSFCFLDIRSPGLGDTAMYLCATSRDLGTQDTQYFGPGTRLTVL.